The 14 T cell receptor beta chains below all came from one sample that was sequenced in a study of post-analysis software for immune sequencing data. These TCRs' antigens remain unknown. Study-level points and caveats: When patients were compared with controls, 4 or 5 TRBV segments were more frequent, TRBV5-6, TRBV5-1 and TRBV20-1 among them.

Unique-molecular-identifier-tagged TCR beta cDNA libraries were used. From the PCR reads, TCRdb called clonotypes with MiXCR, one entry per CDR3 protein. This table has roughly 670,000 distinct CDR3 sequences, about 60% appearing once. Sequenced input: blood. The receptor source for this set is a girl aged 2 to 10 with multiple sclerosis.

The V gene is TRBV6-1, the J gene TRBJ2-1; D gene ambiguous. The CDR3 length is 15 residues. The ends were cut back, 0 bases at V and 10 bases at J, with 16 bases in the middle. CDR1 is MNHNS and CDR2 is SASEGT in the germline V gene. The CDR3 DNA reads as TGTGCCAGCAGTGAAGCGCGATTAGACCGTCAGGAGCAGTTCTTC. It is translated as CASSEARLDRQEQFF.

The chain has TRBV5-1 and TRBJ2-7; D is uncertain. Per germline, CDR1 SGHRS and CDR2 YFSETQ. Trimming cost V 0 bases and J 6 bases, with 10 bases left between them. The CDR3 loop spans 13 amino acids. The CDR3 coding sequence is TGCGCCAGCAGCTTGGTTGTGTCGAGCGAGCAGTACTTC. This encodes CASSLVVSSEQYF. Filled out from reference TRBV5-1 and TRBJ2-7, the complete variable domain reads KAGVTQTPRYLIKTRGQQVTLSCSPISGHRSVSWYQQTPGQGLQFLFEYFSETQRNKGNFPGRFSGRQFSNSRSEMNVSTLELGDSALYLCASSLVVSSEQYFGPGTRLTVT.

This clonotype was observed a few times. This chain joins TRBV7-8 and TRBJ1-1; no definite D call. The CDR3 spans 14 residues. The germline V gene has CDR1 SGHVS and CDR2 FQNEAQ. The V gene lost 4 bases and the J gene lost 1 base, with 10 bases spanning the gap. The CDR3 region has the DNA TGTGCCAGCAGCTCGACCCGCACGAACACTGAAGCTTTCTTT. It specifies CASSSTRTNTEAFF. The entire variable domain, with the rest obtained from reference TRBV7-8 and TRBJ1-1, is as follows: GAGVSQSPRYKVAKRGQDVALRCDPISGHVSLFWYQQALGQGPEFLTYFQNEAQLDKSGLPSDRFFAERPEGSVSTLKIQRTQQEDSAVYLCASSSTRTNTEAFFGQGTRLTVV.

Written as DNA, the CDR3 is TGCAGTGCAGAGCTAGCGGGAGGCCGCACAGATACGCAGTATTTT. Protein: CSAELAGGRTDTQYF. The chain is built from TRBV20-1 and TRBJ2-3; TRBD2 matches 11 bases. The CDR3 covers 15 residues. The germline V gene encodes CDR1 DFQATT and CDR2 SNEGSKA (reference sequence). The V segment lost 6 bases and the J segment 1 base; nucleotides outside the gene matches: 6.

The CDR3, as DNA: TGTGCCTGGTCAGGTACTAACTATGGCTACACCTTC. Translated, it gives CAWSGTNYGYTF. The chain is built from TRBV30 and TRBJ1-2; D is ambiguous. In germline, CDR1 is GTSNPN, CDR2 SVGIG (reference sequence). This CDR3 spans 12 amino acids. The V end lost 5 bases, the J end lost 0 bases, and 7 bases lay between the germline ends.

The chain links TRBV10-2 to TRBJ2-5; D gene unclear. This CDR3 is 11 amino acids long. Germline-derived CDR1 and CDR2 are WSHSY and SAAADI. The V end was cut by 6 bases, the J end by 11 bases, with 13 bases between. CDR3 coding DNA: TGCGCCAGCAGGCACGAGTATGAGCAGTACTTC. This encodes CASRHEYEQYF.

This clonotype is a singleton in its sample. The CDR3 loop is CASSPGTSGSSQYF. The CDR3 DNA sequence: TGTGCCAGCAGTCCCGGGACTAGCGGGAGCTCGCAGTATTTT. The V and J genes are TRBV6-6 and TRBJ2-3, with 14 bases fitting TRBD2. The germline CDR1 and CDR2 sequences are MNHNY and SVGAGI (reference sequence). The CDR3 spans 14 residues. V lost 5 bases to trimming and J lost 10 bases; unmatched junction nucleotides: 5.

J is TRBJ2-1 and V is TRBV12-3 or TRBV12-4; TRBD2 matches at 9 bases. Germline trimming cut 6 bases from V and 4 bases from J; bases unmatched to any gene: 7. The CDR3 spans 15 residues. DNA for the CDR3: TGTGCCAGCAGGGGACTAGCCGCCCCTTACAATGAGCAGTTCTTC. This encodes CASRGLAAPYNEQFF.

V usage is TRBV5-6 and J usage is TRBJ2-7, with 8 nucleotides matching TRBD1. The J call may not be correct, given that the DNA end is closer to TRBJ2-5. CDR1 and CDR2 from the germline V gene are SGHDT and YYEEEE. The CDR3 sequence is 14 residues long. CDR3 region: CASSLAGGHETQYF. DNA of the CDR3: TGTGCCAGCAGCTTGGCAGGGGGCCATGAGACCCAGTACTTC.

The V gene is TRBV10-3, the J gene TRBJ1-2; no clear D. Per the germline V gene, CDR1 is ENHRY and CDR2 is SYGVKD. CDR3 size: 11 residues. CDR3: CDTRAIYGYTF. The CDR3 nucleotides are TGTGACACTCGGGCCATCTATGGCTACACCTTC.

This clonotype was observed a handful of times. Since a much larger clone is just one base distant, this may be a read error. The CDR3 region has the DNA TGCAGCGTTGAAAGGGAGACCCAGTTCTTC. Translated, it gives CSVERETQFF. The chain combines TRBV29-1 with TRBJ2-1; a possible D gene is TRBD2 (5 bases). The CDR3 runs to 10 residues. The V end was cut by 2 bases, the J end by 13 bases, with 9 bases between. Germline V gives CDR1 SQVTM, CDR2 ANQGSEA.

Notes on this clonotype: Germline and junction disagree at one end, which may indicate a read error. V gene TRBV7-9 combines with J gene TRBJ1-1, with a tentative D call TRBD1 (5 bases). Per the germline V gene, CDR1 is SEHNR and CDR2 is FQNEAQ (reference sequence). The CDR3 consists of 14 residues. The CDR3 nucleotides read TGTGCCAGCAGCTTAACTCCGGGGCGAACTGGAGCTTTCTTT. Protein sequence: CASSLTPGRTGAFF.

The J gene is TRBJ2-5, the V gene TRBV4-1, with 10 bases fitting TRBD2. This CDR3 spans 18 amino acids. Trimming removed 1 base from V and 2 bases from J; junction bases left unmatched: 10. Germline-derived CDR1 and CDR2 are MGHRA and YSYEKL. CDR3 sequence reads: CASSQGWLAGALQETQYF. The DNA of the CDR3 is TGCGCCAGCAGCCAAGGGTGGCTAGCGGGAGCGCTTCAAGAGACCCAGTACTTC.

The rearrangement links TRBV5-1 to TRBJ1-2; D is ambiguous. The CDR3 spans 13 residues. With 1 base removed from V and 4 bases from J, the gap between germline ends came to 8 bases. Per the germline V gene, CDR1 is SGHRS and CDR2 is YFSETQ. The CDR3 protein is CASSLWTGYGYTF. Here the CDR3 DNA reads TGCGCCAGCAGCTTGTGGACGGGCTATGGCTACACCTTC.